The rows below give T cell receptor beta chains drawn from one sample of a study of OX40 agonist ivuxolimab in advanced cancers. Libraries were prepared by immunoSEQ multiplex PCR; TCRdb keeps only in-frame clonotypes and omits some of them. The table shows more than 100,000 clones, with about 94% occurring only once. The material sequenced was CD4+ or CD8+ T cells sorted from blood, taken in a trial of the OX40 agonist ivuxolimab. The receptors were gathered from an adult with an advanced solid tumor such as melanoma, head and neck, liver or kidney cancer. The CDR3 runs from the conserved cysteine through the conserved F or W. The D gene is left open where the match is weak. Not every row has a clone size; where given, it reads once, few, many or a size class.

clone_size j_call d_call v_call cdr3_aa cdr3_nt
. TRBJ2-3 TRBD2 TRBV18 CASSPFGTSGRAKDTDTQYF TGTGCCAGCTCACCCTTCGGGACTAGCGGGAGGGCCAAGGACACAGATACGCAGTATTTT
. TRBJ2-3 TRBD1 TRBV9 CASSYLTGGTDTQYF TGTGCCAGCAGCTACCTTACAGGGGGCACAGATACGCAGTATTTT
. TRBJ2-1 . TRBV7-8 CASSFSSYNEQFF TGTGCCAGCAGCTTCTCCTCCTACAATGAGCAGTTCTTC
. TRBJ1-5 TRBD1 TRBV28 CASSLRPGTANQPQHF TGTGCCAGCAGTTTAAGGCCCGGGACAGCTAATCAGCCCCAGCATTTT
. TRBJ2-1 TRBD2 TRBV5-4 CASSPPLADTRDEQFF TGTGCCAGCAGCCCTCCGCTAGCGGACACCAGGGATGAGCAGTTCTTC
. TRBJ1-2 . TRBV7-2 CASTPGPNYGYTF TGTGCCAGCACCCCTGGACCTAACTATGGCTACACCTTC
. TRBJ1-6 TRBD1 TRBV2 CASSTGYNSPLHF TGTGCCAGTTCGACAGGGTATAATTCACCCCTCCACTTT
. TRBJ1-1 TRBD1 TRBV19 CASGLRGPDTEAFF TGTGCCAGTGGATTGAGGGGGCCGGACACTGAAGCTTTCTTT
. TRBJ2-7 TRBD2 TRBV6-5 CASRLAGVHYEQYF TGTGCCAGCAGACTGGCGGGAGTCCACTACGAGCAGTACTTC
. TRBJ2-1 . TRBV14 CASSQGLVEQFF TGTGCCAGCAGCCAAGGGTTAGTTGAGCAGTTCTTC
. TRBJ1-6 . TRBV12-5 CASGLGRSGSYNSPLHF TGTGCTAGTGGTTTGGGCCGATCAGGCTCCTATAATTCACCCCTCCACTTT
. TRBJ2-3 . TRBV4-3 CASSQSLGDTQYF TGCGCCAGCAGCCAATCATTAGGGGATACGCAGTATTTT
. TRBJ2-7 TRBD1 TRBV27 CASSPLGQGFRYEQYF TGTGCCAGCAGCCCACTAGGACAGGGGTTTCGATACGAGCAGTACTTC
once TRBJ2-2 . TRBV11-3 CASSIVNTGELFF TGTGCCAGCAGCATCGTTAACACCGGGGAGCTGTTTTTT
. TRBJ2-3 TRBD2 TRBV5-1 CASSILLAGGNTQYF TGCGCCAGCAGCATTCTCTTAGCGGGGGGTAATACGCAGTATTTT
. TRBJ1-2 . TRBV5-1 CASSLGDPRPYGYTF TGCGCCAGCAGCTTGGGGGACCCGAGGCCCTATGGCTACACCTTC
once TRBJ2-1 . TRBV6-1 CASSGWGQYNEQFF TGTGCCAGCAGTGGGTGGGGCCAATACAATGAGCAGTTCTTC
. TRBJ2-5 TRBD2 TRBV10-1 CASRGEETQYF TGCGCCAGTCGGGGGGAAGAGACCCAGTACTTC
. TRBJ2-5 TRBD2 TRBV4-1 CASSFGTSGGAETQYF TGCGCCAGCAGCTTCGGGACTAGCGGGGGGGCAGAGACCCAGTACTTC
. TRBJ1-6 . TRBV5-5 CASSFPAGETPLHF TGTGCCAGCAGCTTCCCGGCAGGGGAAACACCCCTCCACTTT
. TRBJ2-5 TRBD1 TRBV16 CASGGTGRETQYF TGTGCCAGTGGCGGGACAGGGAGAGAGACCCAGTACTTC
. TRBJ2-7 . TRBV5-6 CASSFGQTGYEQYF TGTGCCAGCAGTTTTGGACAGACCGGCTACGAGCAGTACTTC
. TRBJ2-7 TRBD2 TRBV27 CASSLRPGTSGKLSYEQYF TGTGCCAGCAGTTTAAGACCCGGGACTAGCGGGAAGTTATCCTACGAGCAGTACTTC
. TRBJ2-7 TRBD2 TRBV6-1 CASSGLAGGYEQYF TGTGCCAGCAGTGGCCTAGCGGGAGGCTACGAGCAGTACTTC
. TRBJ2-1 TRBD2 TRBV19 CASSASLGLAGGREQFF TGTGCCAGTAGTGCCTCGCTTGGGCTAGCGGGAGGCCGTGAGCAGTTCTTC
once TRBJ2-7 . TRBV6-5 CASSELYEQYF TGTGCCAGCAGTGAATTGTACGAGCAGTACTTC
. TRBJ1-4 TRBD1 TRBV30 CAWSTGGSVEKLFF TGTGCCTGGTCGACAGGGGGCTCGGTTGAAAAACTGTTTTTT
. TRBJ2-6 . TRBV28 CASSLLGSGSGANVLTF TGTGCCAGCAGCCTACTCGGATCAGGCTCTGGGGCCAACGTCCTGACTTTC
. TRBJ2-7 TRBD2 TRBV9 CASSATRLAGVGEQYF TGTGCCAGCAGCGCAACTCGACTAGCGGGAGTGGGCGAGCAGTACTTC
once TRBJ2-4 . TRBV6-6 CATQDEGLGKNIQYF TGTGCCACGCAGGACGAGGGGCTCGGCAAAAACATTCAGTACTTC
. TRBJ2-5 TRBD2 TRBV5-1 CTSSLETSGETQYF TGCACCAGCAGCTTGGAGACTAGCGGTGAGACCCAGTACTTC
. TRBJ2-1 TRBD2 TRBV27 CASKAETSGSFEQFF TGTGCCAGCAAAGCGGAGACTAGCGGGAGTTTTGAGCAGTTCTTC
. TRBJ2-2 . TRBV11-3 CASSLGDTGELFF TGTGCCAGCAGCTTAGGGGACACCGGGGAGCTGTTTTTT
. TRBJ1-2 TRBD1 TRBV6-5 CASSSPGQPYGYTF TGTGCCAGCAGTTCCCCGGGACAGCCCTATGGCTACACCTTC
. TRBJ1-4 . TRBV25-1 CASSKGFTTNEKLFF TGTGCCAGCAGCAAGGGATTCACAACTAATGAAAAACTGTTTTTT
. TRBJ2-7 . TRBV5-1 CASSGGYEQYF TGCGCCAGCAGCGGGGGCTACGAGCAGTACTTC
. TRBJ1-2 TRBD1 TRBV5-8 CASRGQGAVYGYTF TGTGCCAGCAGGGGACAGGGGGCTGTCTATGGCTACACCTTC
. TRBJ2-7 . TRBV28 CASSSPTGTSYEQYF TGTGCCAGCAGCTCCCCAACCGGGACCTCCTACGAGCAGTACTTC
. TRBJ2-2 . TRBV7-9 CASMFPTNTGELFF TGTGCCAGCATGTTTCCTACTAACACCGGGGAGCTGTTTTTT
. TRBJ1-2 TRBD1 TRBV2 CASSVKTGDNYGYTF TGTGCCAGCAGTGTGAAAACAGGGGATAACTATGGCTACACCTTC
. TRBJ1-1 TRBD1 TRBV5-1 CASSHNRDRVSTEAFF TGCGCCAGCAGCCATAATAGGGACAGGGTTAGCACTGAAGCTTTCTTT
. TRBJ2-5 . TRBV6-1 CASSETQTQYF TGTGCCAGCAGTGAAACACAGACCCAGTACTTC
. TRBJ2-3 TRBD2 TRBV30 CAWSAGGPTDTQYF TGTGCCTGGAGCGCGGGGGGACCCACAGATACGCAGTATTTT
. TRBJ1-6 TRBD1 TRBV28 CASNSGGSSPLHF TGTGCCAGCAACTCAGGGGGGTCCTCACCCCTCCACTTT
. TRBJ2-4 . TRBV4-3 CASSQKVSSGNIQYF TGCGCCAGCAGCCAAAAGGTCAGCAGCGGGAACATTCAGTACTTC
once TRBJ2-7 TRBD1 TRBV30 CAWRVGTGANYEQYF TGTGCCTGGAGGGTCGGGACAGGAGCTAACTACGAGCAGTACTTC
. TRBJ2-5 TRBD2 TRBV19 CASSIDGPELAGGRETQYF TGTGCCAGTAGTATAGATGGACCCGAACTAGCGGGGGGCCGAGAGACCCAGTACTTC
. TRBJ1-1 TRBD1 TRBV11-2 CASSQGTAGLMNTEAFF TGTGCCAGCAGCCAGGGGACAGCCGGGCTCATGAACACTGAAGCTTTCTTT
. TRBJ1-6 . TRBV7-3 CASSLTLTGSPLHF TGTGCCAGCAGCTTAACGCTGACGGGTTCACCCCTCCACTTT
. TRBJ2-1 . TRBV25-1 CASSPPAIGGGEQFF TGTGCCAGCAGTCCCCCCGCTATTGGAGGGGGTGAGCAGTTCTTC
. TRBJ2-1 . TRBV19 CASSIGSRSNEQFF TGTGCCAGTAGTATTGGTAGCCGTTCGAATGAGCAGTTCTTC